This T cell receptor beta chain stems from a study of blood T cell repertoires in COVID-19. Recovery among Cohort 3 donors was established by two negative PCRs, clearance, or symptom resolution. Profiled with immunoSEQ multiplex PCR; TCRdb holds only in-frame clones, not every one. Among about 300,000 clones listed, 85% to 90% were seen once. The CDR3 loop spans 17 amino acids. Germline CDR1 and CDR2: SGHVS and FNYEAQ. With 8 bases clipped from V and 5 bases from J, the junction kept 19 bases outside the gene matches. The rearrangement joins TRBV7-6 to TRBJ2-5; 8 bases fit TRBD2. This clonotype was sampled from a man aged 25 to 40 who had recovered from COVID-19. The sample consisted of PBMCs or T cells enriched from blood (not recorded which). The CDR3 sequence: CASASETSVLRGETQYF. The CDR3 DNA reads TGTGCCAGCGCCTCGGAGACTAGCGTCTTAAGGGGGGAGACCCAGTACTTC. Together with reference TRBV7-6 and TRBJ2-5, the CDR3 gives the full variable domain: GAGVSQSPRYKVTKRGQDVALRCDPISGHVSLYWYRQALGQGPEFLTYFNYEAQQDKSGLPNDRFSAERPEGSISTLTIQRTEQRDSAMYRCASASETSVLRGETQYFGPGTRLLVL.